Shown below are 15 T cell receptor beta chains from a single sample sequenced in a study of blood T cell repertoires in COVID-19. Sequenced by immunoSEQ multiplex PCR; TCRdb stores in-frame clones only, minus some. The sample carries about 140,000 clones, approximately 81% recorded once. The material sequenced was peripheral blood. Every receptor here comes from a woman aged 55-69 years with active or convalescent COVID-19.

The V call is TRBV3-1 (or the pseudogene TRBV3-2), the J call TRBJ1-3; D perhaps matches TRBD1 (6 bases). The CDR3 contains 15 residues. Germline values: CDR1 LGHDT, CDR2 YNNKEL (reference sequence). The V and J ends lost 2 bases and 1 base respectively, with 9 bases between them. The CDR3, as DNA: TGTGCCAGCAGCCAAAGGGGGGGGTCTGGAAACACCATATATTTT. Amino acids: CASSQRGGSGNTIYF.

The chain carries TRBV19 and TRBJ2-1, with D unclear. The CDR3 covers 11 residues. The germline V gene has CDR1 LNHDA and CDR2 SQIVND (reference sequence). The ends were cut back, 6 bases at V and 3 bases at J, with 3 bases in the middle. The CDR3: CASSIYNEQFF. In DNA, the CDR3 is TGTGCCAGTAGCATCTACAATGAGCAGTTCTTC.

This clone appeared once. DNA of the CDR3: TGTGCCAGCAGTTTCGGGACTAGCGGATACGAGCAGTACTTC. This sequence encodes CASSFGTSGYEQYF. The chain joins TRBV28 to TRBJ2-7; TRBD2 matches at 11 bases. Germline-derived CDR1 and CDR2 are MDHEN and SYDVKM. The CDR3 is made up of 14 amino acids. After removal of 3 bases from V and 4 bases from J, the junction contained 2 bases not matched to a gene.

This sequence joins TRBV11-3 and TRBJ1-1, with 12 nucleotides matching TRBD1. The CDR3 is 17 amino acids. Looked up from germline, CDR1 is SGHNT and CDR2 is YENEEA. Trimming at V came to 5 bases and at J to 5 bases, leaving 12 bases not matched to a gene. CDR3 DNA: TGTGCCAGCAGCCCAGGGACAGGGGGCAATATTGTGACTGAAGCTTTCTTT. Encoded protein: CASSPGTGGNIVTEAFF.

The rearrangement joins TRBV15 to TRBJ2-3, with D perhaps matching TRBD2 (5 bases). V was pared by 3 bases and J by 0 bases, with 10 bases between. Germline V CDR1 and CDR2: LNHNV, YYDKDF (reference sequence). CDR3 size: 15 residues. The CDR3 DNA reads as TGTGCCACCAGCAGCCACGGACTGAGCACAGATACGCAGTATTTT. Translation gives CATSSHGLSTDTQYF.

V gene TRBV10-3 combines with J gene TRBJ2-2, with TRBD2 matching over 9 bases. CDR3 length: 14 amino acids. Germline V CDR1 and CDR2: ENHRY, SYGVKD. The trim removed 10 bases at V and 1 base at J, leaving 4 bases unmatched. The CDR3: CATRTSENTGELFF. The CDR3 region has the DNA TGTGCCACCCGGACTAGCGAGAACACCGGGGAGCTGTTTTTT.

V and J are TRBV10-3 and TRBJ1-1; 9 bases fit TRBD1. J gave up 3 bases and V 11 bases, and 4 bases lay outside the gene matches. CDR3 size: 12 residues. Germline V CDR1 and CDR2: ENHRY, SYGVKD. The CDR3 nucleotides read TGTGCCTCCAGACAGGGGGACACTGAAGCTTTCTTT. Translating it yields CASRQGDTEAFF.

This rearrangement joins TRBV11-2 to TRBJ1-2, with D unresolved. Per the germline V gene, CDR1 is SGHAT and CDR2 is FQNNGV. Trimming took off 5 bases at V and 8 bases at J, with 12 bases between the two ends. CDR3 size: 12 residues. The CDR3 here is CASSGNSWGYTF. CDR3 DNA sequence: TGTGCCAGCAGCGGCAATTCTTGGGGCTACACCTTC.

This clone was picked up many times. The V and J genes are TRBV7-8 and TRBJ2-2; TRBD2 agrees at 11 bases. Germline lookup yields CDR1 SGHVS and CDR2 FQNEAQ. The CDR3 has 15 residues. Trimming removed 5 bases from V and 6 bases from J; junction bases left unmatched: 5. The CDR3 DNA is TGTGCCAGCAGCGCGGTACTAGCGGGGGCCGGGGAGCTGTTTTTT. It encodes CASSAVLAGAGELFF. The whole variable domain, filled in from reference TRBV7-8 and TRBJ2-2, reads GAGVSQSPRYKVAKRGQDVALRCDPISGHVSLFWYQQALGQGPEFLTYFQNEAQLDKSGLPSDRFFAERPEGSVSTLKIQRTQQEDSAVYLCASSAVLAGAGELFFGEGSRLTVL.

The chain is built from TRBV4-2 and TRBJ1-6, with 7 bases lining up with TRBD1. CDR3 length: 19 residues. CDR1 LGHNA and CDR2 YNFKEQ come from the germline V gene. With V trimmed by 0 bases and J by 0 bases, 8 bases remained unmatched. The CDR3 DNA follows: TGTGCCAGCAGCCAAGAGGGACAGCGCTCTAGCTCCTATAATTCACCCCTCCACTTT. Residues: CASSQEGQRSSSYNSPLHF.

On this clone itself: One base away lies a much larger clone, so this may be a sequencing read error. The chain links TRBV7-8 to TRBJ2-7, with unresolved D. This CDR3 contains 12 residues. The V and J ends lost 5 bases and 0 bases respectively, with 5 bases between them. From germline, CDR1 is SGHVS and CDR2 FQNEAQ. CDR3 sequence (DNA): TGTGCCAGCAGCCCCAGCTCCTACGAGCAGTACTTC. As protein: CASSPSSYEQYF. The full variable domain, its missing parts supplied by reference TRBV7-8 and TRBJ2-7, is GAGVSQSPRYKVAKRGQDVALRCDPISGHVSLFWYQQALGQGPEFLTYFQNEAQLDKSGLPSDRFFAERPEGSVSTLKIQRTQQEDSAVYLCASSPSSYEQYFGPGTRLTVT.

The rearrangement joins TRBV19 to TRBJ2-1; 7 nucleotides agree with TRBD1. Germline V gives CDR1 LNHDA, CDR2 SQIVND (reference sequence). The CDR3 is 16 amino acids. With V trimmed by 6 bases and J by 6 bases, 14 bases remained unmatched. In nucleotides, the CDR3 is TGTGCCAGTAGCCTACTCGGACAGGCCACGACCAATGAGCAGTTCTTC. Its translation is CASSLLGQATTNEQFF.

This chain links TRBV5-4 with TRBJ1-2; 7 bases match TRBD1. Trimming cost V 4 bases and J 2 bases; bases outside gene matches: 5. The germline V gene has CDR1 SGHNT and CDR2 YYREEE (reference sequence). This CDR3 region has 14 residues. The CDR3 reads CASSPDRANYGYTF. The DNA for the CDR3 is TGTGCCAGCAGCCCAGACAGGGCCAACTATGGCTACACCTTC.

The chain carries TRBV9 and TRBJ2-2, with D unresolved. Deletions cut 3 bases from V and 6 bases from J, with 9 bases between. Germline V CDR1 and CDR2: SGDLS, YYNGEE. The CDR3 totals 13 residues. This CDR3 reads CASSEWAAGELFF. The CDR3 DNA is TGTGCCAGCAGCGAATGGGCCGCCGGGGAGCTGTTTTTT.

This CDR3 reads CASSGTGVAEKLFF. CDR3 DNA sequence: TGTGCCAGTAGTGGGACAGGGGTGGCTGAAAAACTGTTTTTT. The J gene is TRBJ1-4, the V gene TRBV19; 10 bases line up with TRBD1. V shed 5 bases and J 7 bases; nucleotides not matched to a gene: 4. The length of the CDR3 is 14 residues. Germline lookup yields CDR1 LNHDA and CDR2 SQIVND (reference sequence).